This T cell receptor (beta chain) stems from a study of PD-L1 blockade in urothelial cancer (dated by TCRdb to about 2017). Regarding the research as a whole: Every patient began therapy in the mid-2010s and was given atezolizumab 1,200 mg intravenously every 3 weeks. Progression-free survival longer than 6 months counted as durable clinical benefit, and TCR features were additionally tested against both progression-free and overall survival. TCR sequencing covered pretreatment tumor samples and matched, serially collected peripheral blood taken before and after atezolizumab treatment. The study, an exploratory multi-omic analysis, examined somatic, immune and clinical correlates of response to PD-L1 blockade with atezolizumab in urothelial cancer. About 85% of the 29 patients were males with bladder-origin urothelial cancer, and about 60% of the 29 reported a prior smoking history. Blood samples gave median yields of around 140,000 T cells and 65,000 to 85,000 unique TCRs, along with a median clonality of around 0.08. An ECOG performance status of 0 or 1 was recorded for the patients, and 0 to 3 prior chemotherapy regimens had been received by the patients. Pretreatment blood TCR-seq was available for about 28 patients, at least one posttreatment blood collection was obtained for around 25 patients, and tumor TCR-seq was available for around 25 patients. Blood samples were analyzed at two time points: 3 weeks after treatment start (second dose) and 6 weeks after treatment start. In the same patients who had TCR sequencing, pretreatment tumors also underwent whole exome sequencing and RNA sequencing. Durable clinical benefit was achieved by nine patients but not by the remaining 20.

The CDR3 covers 15 residues, taking in both the cysteine and the phenylalanine. The retained sequence is limited to the CDR3, 45 bases, with the frame set at the first base. The germline V gene supplies CDR1 SGHDN and CDR2 FVKESK. The V end loses 1 base and the J end loses 6 bases, and a stretch of 12 bases separates them. As concerns this clone: What this receptor recognizes is not known. No much larger clone is present one base from it, and per-base qualities are unavailable.

The time point label on this specimen signifies: pretreatment peripheral blood. A total of 29 patients with locally advanced or metastatic urothelial carcinoma, treated at Memorial Sloan Kettering on a trial protocol, made up the cohort. Peripheral blood mononuclear cells were collected pretreatment and during treatment, with between 1 and 8 total time points obtained per patient. The Qiagen DNeasy Blood extraction kit was used to purify genomic DNA from total PBMCs and tumor samples. PBMCs were collected pretreatment and during treatment, and were isolated and stored as previously described. Study-level results and caveats: Among patients with durable benefit, tumor-associated TCR clones showed greater expansion in peripheral blood 3 weeks after treatment started (n ≈ 20, p = 0.022). Because the sample size was small (n ≈ 29) and many of the analyses were exploratory, the results are meant to be hypothesis-generating. Improved progression-free and overall survival was found to be associated with pretreatment peripheral blood TCR clonality below the median.

Synthetic TCR analog templates were spiked into each PCR so that absolute template abundance could be estimated from read counts. TCRbeta CDR3 regions were amplified from genomic DNA with bias-controlled V and J gene primers using the immunoSEQ assay. Rearranged TCRbeta segments were sequenced at approximately 20X coverage. Concerning the study's data processing: Clustering was used to correct sequencing errors, and CDR3s were annotated against IMGT so that V, D and J genes could be assigned. Out-of-frame and stop-codon sequences were excluded, and only productive TCRbeta rearrangements were used in downstream analyses. Clonality was computed as one minus Shannon entropy normalized by the log of the number of unique productive sequences. Clones differing between time points or between blood and tumor were identified by Fisher's exact test with Benjamini-Hochberg correction at adjusted p below 0.01. TCRdb took over this immuneACCESS table, retaining in-frame rearrangements with V and J assigned. Such tables are incomplete; in checked studies, under half of the missing clones stem from an unresolved V gene, and the remainder is unexplained. The DNA was the basis for D and trimming; V, J and clone size are from that table. The sample includes more than 55,000 clones, with approximately 80% observed a single time. The ten largest clones take up over 1.5% of the sample.

This sequence was found in an older man with urothelial cancer. The rearranged segments are TRBV14 and TRBJ2-2; the D segment cannot be called with confidence. The specimen comprised PBMCs, sampled around atezolizumab (anti-PD-L1) treatment. The nucleotides read TGTGCCAGCAGCCAAGCCGAGGATCTCCCCGGGGAGCTGTTTTTT. Its product reads: CASSQAEDLPGELFF.